These 3 T cell receptor beta chains came from one sample sequenced in a study of Graves' ophthalmopathy and Graves' hyperthyroidism. Amplified material comprised TCR beta CDR3 regions derived from RNA transcripts. Investigators did first-round RT-PCR with HTBI primers, then second-round multiplex PCR. In TCRdb, the multiplex PCR reads were re-called with MiXCR into one record per CDR3 protein. The top ten hold approximately 7.7% of the sample, which has about 620,000 distinct CDR3 sequences, about a fifth seen once. Sequenced material: peripheral blood. All receptors come from a woman younger than 30 with stable Graves' hyperthyroidism. Some clones in this sample may be carry-over from other donors' samples.

This clonotype was observed many times. The chain has TRBV28 and TRBJ1-3; 9 bases fit TRBD1. This CDR3 is built from 15 residues. CDR1 is MDHEN, CDR2 SYDVKM, per germline. V lost 5 bases to trimming and J lost 2 bases; unmatched junction nucleotides: 4. CDR3 residues: CASSPRDRAGNTIYF. The DNA for the CDR3 is TGTGCCAGCAGTCCACGGGACAGGGCTGGAAACACCATATATTTT.

This clonotype showed up many times. The chain's CDR3 is CASSLGGTREAFF. CDR3 DNA: TGTGCCAGCAGCTTAGGGGGAACCCGTGAAGCTTTCTTT. V gene TRBV7-3 combines with J gene TRBJ1-1; D may be TRBD1 (5 bases). The CDR3 has 13 amino acids. Looked up from germline, CDR1 is SGHTA and CDR2 is FQGTGA. The V gene lost 2 bases and the J gene lost 7 bases, with 11 bases spanning the gap.

The sample holds many counts of this clonotype. This chain connects TRBV6-1 to TRBJ1-2; D is perhaps TRBD1 (6 bases). This CDR3 comprises 14 residues. The germline CDR1 and CDR2 sequences are MNHNS and SASEGT. Trimming took off 7 bases at V and 2 bases at J, with 14 bases between the two ends. Written as DNA, the CDR3 is TGTGCCAGCACCCGAAGGGGGGACAACTATGGCTACACCTTC. It encodes CASTRRGDNYGYTF.